Sequencing of this T cell receptor beta chain was carried out in a study of molecular identifiers for immune sequencing clone quantification. Bulk TCR libraries were made with methods that had been previously described and with listed TCR primers. Via MiXCR, TCRdb re-called the PCR reads, giving one row per CDR3 protein. The sample carries approximately 630,000 distinct CDR3 sequences, about 25% recorded once. The germline V and J ends were trimmed by 5 bases and 7 bases, with 18 bases remaining between them. Germline V gene lookup returns CDR1 SGHAT and CDR2 FQDESV (reference sequence). This CDR3 is 15 amino acids long.

V usage is TRBV11-1 and J usage is TRBJ1-5; a possible D gene is TRBD1 (5 bases). Sequenced material: naive CD8+ T cells from blood, with Jurkat cell RNA spiked in. Subset of the sample: FACS-sorted CD8+CD4-CCR7+CD45RA+ naive T cells. The sequence came from a human donor in good health. Some libraries in this study had Jurkat cell RNA spiked in. This CDR3 is CASSPMFRADQPQHF. The CDR3 DNA is TGTGCCAGCAGCCCTATGTTCAGGGCGGACCAGCCCCAGCATTTT.